These 8 T cell receptor beta chains originate from one sample sequenced in a study of CD8+ T cells in alopecia areata. Extracted RNA was reverse transcribed into cDNA, the sequencing template. The assay was immunoSEQ multiplex PCR, and TCRdb's table has in-frame clones only and misses some. The sample has 250,000 or so clones; 67% are singletons. The sample in question was CD4+ T cells sorted from blood, obtained at week 0. Receptors originate from a human donor with alopecia areata.

CDR3 in DNA: TGTGCCTGGAGAGGGGAGGACACTGAAGCTTTCTTT. Its translation: CAWRGEDTEAFF. The V and J genes are TRBV30 and TRBJ1-1; maybe TRBD1 (5 bases). CDR1 and CDR2 (germline): GTSNPN, SVGIG (reference sequence). This CDR3 comprises 12 residues. V lost 3 bases and J lost 3, with 8 bases in between.

The gene calls are TRBV29-1 and TRBJ2-3; D remains unclear. V was pared by 5 bases and J by 7 bases, with 10 bases between. The CDR3 spans 11 residues. Germline CDR1 is SQVTM and CDR2 is ANQGSEA. The CDR3, as DNA: TGCAGCGTTCCCGGCGGATATACGCAGTATTTT. Translation: CSVPGGYTQYF.

J is TRBJ2-1 and V is TRBV7-3; 10 nucleotides align to TRBD2. The V segment lost 5 bases and the J segment 7 bases; nucleotides outside the gene matches: 8. Germline values: CDR1 SGHTA, CDR2 FQGTGA. This CDR3 region has 15 residues. This CDR3 reads CASSPQPAGGNEQFF. CDR3 DNA: TGTGCCAGCAGCCCCCAACCAGCGGGGGGGAATGAGCAGTTCTTC.

The chain uses TRBV20-1 and TRBJ2-5; D is undetermined. Germline V lookup: CDR1 DFQATT, CDR2 SNEGSKA (reference sequence). V lost 6 bases, J lost 7 bases, and 12 bases lay in between. This CDR3 contains 11 residues. CDR3 bases: TGCAGTGCCATATCGGGTGGGACCCAGTACTTC. This translates into CSAISGGTQYF.

The chain carries TRBV15 and TRBJ2-7; 7 bases are shared with TRBD2. CDR1 is LNHNV, CDR2 YYDKDF, per germline (reference sequence). The trim removed 3 bases at V and 0 bases at J, leaving 8 bases unmatched. The CDR3 is 16 amino acids. For the CDR3, the DNA is TGTGCCACCAGCAGGGTTGGGGAGGGATTCTCCTACGAGCAGTACTTC. Translating it yields CATSRVGEGFSYEQYF.

This CDR3 is CAIGPGGGTSYEQYF. For the CDR3, the DNA is TGTGCCATCGGCCCCGGAGGGGGGACCTCCTACGAGCAGTACTTC. The rearrangement uses TRBV10-3 and TRBJ2-7; D is perhaps TRBD1 or TRBD2 (6 bases each). V was pared by 8 bases and J by 0 bases, with 17 bases between. The CDR3 is made up of 15 amino acids. CDR1 and CDR2 from the germline V gene are ENHRY and SYGVKD.

V is TRBV10-3 and J is TRBJ2-5; the match to TRBD1 covers 8 bases. The J segment lost 4 bases and the V segment lost 4 bases, leaving 5 bases of the junction unmatched. The CDR3 contains 14 residues. CDR1 ENHRY and CDR2 SYGVKD come from the germline V gene. CDR3 amino acids: CAISGPQGGETQYF. Written as DNA, the CDR3 is TGTGCCATCAGTGGTCCACAGGGGGGAGAGACCCAGTACTTC.

The chain is built from TRBV29-1 and TRBJ2-7; D is unresolved. The CDR3 length is 12 residues. Per the germline V gene, CDR1 is SQVTM and CDR2 is ANQGSEA. Trimming pared 7 bases from V and 2 bases from J, leaving 12 bases between. The DNA for the CDR3 is TGCAGCGCGCTGCTTCCTCCCTACGAGCAGTACTTC. This codes for CSALLPPYEQYF.